There are a few counts of the clone carrying this TCR beta chain. Antigen specificity is unknown. This record comes from a study of T cells in Graves' hyperthyroidism and ophthalmopathy. Notes on the study in general: Ophthalmopathy got predicted by the model a median around 6.8 months before its onset.

This CDR3 contains 14 residues. The germline V gene has CDR1 SGDLS and CDR2 YYNGEE. V was shortened by 0 bases and J by 3 bases, with 10 bases between the two germline ends. The source material, RNA transcripts, was used to amplify TCR beta CDR3 regions. An initial round of RT-PCR targeting the TCR CDR3 relied on the HTBI primer set. Via MiXCR, TCRdb re-called the multiplex PCR reads, giving one row per CDR3 protein. The sample has roughly 49,000 distinct CDR3 sequences, approximately 53% seen once. The rearrangement uses TRBV9 and TRBJ2-7; no definite D call. Sequenced material: peripheral blood or thyroid tissue (not recorded which). This clonotype was obtained from a man between 18 and 35 years old with Graves' hyperthyroidism. CDR3 in DNA: TGTGCCAGCAGCGTAGCGGACCGATACTACGAGCAGTACTTC. It translates to CASSVADRYYEQYF.